The subject of this entry is one TCR beta chain. The antigen it recognizes is unknown. No much larger clonotype is one base removed from it; base qualities were not supplied. At the DNA level, this CDR3 is encoded by other sequences in the same sample as well. V loses 4 bases at its end and J loses 6 bases; junction bases beyond the gene matches: 4. The CDR3 covers 15 residues, taking in both the cysteine and the phenylalanine. This entry keeps only the CDR3 DNA: 45 bases, framed from base 1. The germline V gene gives CDR1 as SGHRS and CDR2 as YFSETQ. The data were obtained in a study of cytomegalovirus exposure and HLA in healthy donors (dated by TCRdb to about 2017). In the study overall: In an earlier analysis of fewer than 750 of the donors, 276 Gb of sequence data and 120 million or so unique TCR beta sequences from about 179 million T cells were reported. Class I and class II HLA loci were covered by the typing at four-digit resolution. Around 320 gigabases of sequencing data and 70 million to 85 million unique TCR sequences were included in an early release covering about 600 HLA-typed donors. Every repertoire in the discovery cohort had been generated on one and the same sequencing platform. In a later genetic analysis, genome-wide SNP genotypes for about 55% of the roughly 670 donors were used, and that subset was treated as a discovery cohort. Roughly 5 DR-DQ haplotypes were handled as single units for association and clustering, since linkage in the cohort was strong. In the later analysis, no new phenotypic data were used to find candidate immune exposures; instead, reliance was placed on TCR beta sequences and their occurrence across donors. The study aimed to test whether signatures of past pathogen exposure could be identified by cataloging public T cell receptors. Using immunosequencing, the study profiled T cell repertoires from roughly 650 subjects and related those repertoires to cytomegalovirus serostatus. Besides the first cohort of 550 to 750 subjects, a separate validation cohort made up of 120 different subjects was used. Of the approximately 400 genotyped donors, approximately 80% fell in the genetic ancestry cluster associated with self-reported Caucasian donors. To decide whether each TCR beta V gene segment behaved as functional or pseudogenic, an earlier analysis of approximately 620 of the donors relied on high-throughput TCR beta sequencing. To predict cytomegalovirus infection status, the study brought together high-throughput TCR immunosequencing, statistical association of individual TCRs with disease status, and machine learning. To study patterns of TCR occurrence, a later analysis re-analyzed previously published TCR beta repertoires from just over 650 donors and added high-resolution HLA genotyping. Typing coverage varied by locus: roughly 620-640 donors for A, B, C, DRB1 and DQB1; more than 500 for DQA1; 600 to 610 for DPA1; more than 450 for DPB1. Alongside the repertoire data, information on donor age, sex, ethnicity and CMV serostatus was compiled. On average, about 200,000 unique TCR beta nucleotide sequences were sequenced per donor among a few hundred genotyped donors of the cohort, with roughly 20% of those sequences being non-productive.

Overall study outcomes, separate from this receptor: In vitro tests confirmed that a few of the cytomegalovirus-associated TCR beta chains recognize cytomegalovirus antigens. Roughly uniform sequencing depth across donors was assumed in presence/absence analyses, although this assumption may not hold. About 17 rarely observed V segments, including chromosome 9 orphons, were excluded from the earlier analysis of approximately 600 of the donors because counts were too low. Several of the top co-occurrence clusters appeared to be linked to parvovirus B19, influenza, CMV and Epstein-Barr virus, according to a later analysis. At a false discovery rate of 0.05, a later analysis linked 15,000 to 20,000 TCR beta sequences to specific HLA alleles. According to a later analysis, TCR association rates differed among HLA loci, with DRB1 alleles showing the most associated TCRs and HLA-C alleles showing the fewest. A further reported finding was that TCR beta sequences accurately predicted the HLA-A and HLA-B alleles for most subjects in the first cohort. A later analysis found that most CMV-associated TCR beta chains appeared HLA-restricted, with HLA associations seemingly driven largely by CMV exposure. The classifier was reported to diagnose cytomegalovirus status with high specificity and sensitivity in both the original cohort and the validation cohort. In an earlier analysis of several hundred of the donors, most TCR beta V segments were observed in productive rearrangements about 87% or about 30% of the time, broadly matching IMGT annotations. It was suggested by the authors that the approach could potentially be generalized to other disease states and immunological phenotypes. Linkage disequilibrium might explain the correlated functional status among segregating V segments, but an unknown experimental factor could not be excluded. CMV serostatus was the only immune exposure information available for the cohort. In a later genetic analysis, fewer N-insertions in productive TCRs were reported among donors in an Asian-associated ancestry cluster than the roughly 640-donor mean. The 87-base-pair reads could not distinguish some IMGT-functional V segments, including TRBV6-2 and TRBV6-3, so those segments were excluded. A later genetic analysis associated a missense DCLRE1C variant with V-gene and J-gene trimming of TCR beta chains, and an independent cohort replicated the association. In a later analysis, HLA-associated TCR beta chains were found to be more clonally expanded and to have lower generation probabilities than equally common non-associated chains. The sequencing pipeline was judged likely to have produced a cluster of highly shared sequence variants as a technical artifact. When HLA alleles, especially DR and DQ, strongly co-occurred, TCR associations were difficult to assign to individual alleles. While some public TCRs were present in many individuals, most TCR sequences turned up only very rarely across donors. Because HLA typing was missing for some donors at each locus, association tests included only the typed subset. A total of roughly 160 TCR beta chains were listed by the study as associated with cytomegalovirus. In this cohort, only TCR beta chains were sequenced, and detectable features were limited by the absence of alpha or paired-chain data.

The cohort consisted of 666 healthy bone marrow donors. Cohort members were all nominally healthy when sampled, although unrecorded immune exposures were likely present. Of the 650 to 750 cohort members, roughly 300 had positive CMV serostatus and 350 to 450 had negative CMV serostatus, and CMV serostatus was not recorded for the donor. A peripheral blood sample was collected from each donor, and TCR beta sequencing was performed on peripheral blood mononuclear cells. Genomic DNA was extracted from the blood cell samples with the Qiagen DNeasy Blood Extraction Kit. Library construction relied on the immunoSEQ multiplex PCR assay. For the multiplex PCR, a mixture combining 60 forward primers for TCR Vbeta segments and 13 reverse primers for TCR Jbeta segments was used. A multiplex PCR assay on genomic DNA amplified the CDR3 region of rearranged TCR beta genes. On the Illumina HiSeq System, the amplified TCR beta libraries were sequenced as 87-base-pair reads. Concerning the study's data processing: Across the roughly 700 repertoires, a later analysis counted roughly 84 million unique TCR beta chains, around 10 million of which were shared by at least two donors. Raw reads were error-corrected and collapsed into unique sequences with a nearest-neighbor algorithm that merged closely related sequences to remove PCR and sequencing errors. To assign V, D and J gene segments, CDR3 sequences were aligned to IMGT reference sequences. For a sequence to be retained, a match of at least six nucleotides to both a V gene segment and a J gene segment was required. A rearrangement was called productive if the CDR3 had no stop codons and remained in frame with V and J, and every other rearrangement was called non-productive. Following IMGT convention, CDR3 was defined as the stretch from the second conserved V-encoded cysteine up to the conserved J-encoded phenylalanine. The earlier analysis of a few hundred of the donors excluded any sequence lacking an unambiguous match to a single V gene segment. In an earlier analysis of 587 of the donors, V segments were called functional above 56.7% productive rearrangements and were called segregating when the between-donor standard deviation exceeded 5%. To diagnose cytomegalovirus status from the catalog of TCR beta chain sequences, a statistical classification framework was built. In a later analysis, V and J genes were assigned by comparing TCR nucleotide sequences against IMGT/GENE-DB human TR gene sequences. In a later analysis, CDR3 sequences and most-parsimonious VDJ recombination scenarios were assigned using the TCRdist pipeline. In a later analysis, each TCR beta chain was defined by its CDR3 amino acid sequence together with its V-gene family, and reads without a unique V-gene family were excluded. As a way to deal with suspected cross-contamination and a sequencing artifact, a later analysis dropped approximately 570 nucleotide sequences that were highly shared and had low generation probability. For each public chain, a later analysis derived a clonal expansion index from normalized ranks of inferred template counts within each repertoire. In a later analysis, generation probabilities were computed using a VDJ recombination model fitted to out-of-frame rearrangements, and the results were checked against IGoR. In a later analysis, hypergeometric tests were used to score TCR-TCR, TCR-HLA and TCR-CMV co-occurrence, with a repertoire-size bias correction applied to TCR pairs. False discovery rates were estimated in a later analysis by permuting HLA or CMV assignments 20 times. In a later analysis, co-occurring TCRs were grouped using DBSCAN, and TCRdist sequence similarity was added for clustering within HLA-allele-positive subsets. Repertoires with fewer than 30,000 or more than 120,000 public chains were left out of co-occurrence clustering, as were five repertoires with anomalous nucleotide sharing. Sourced from immuneACCESS, this table was stored by TCRdb with only in-frame sequences that have V and J called. A share of the clones is absent; for the studies checked, an unresolved V gene accounts for under half, and the remainder has no known explanation. V and J calls and clone size come straight from that table; D and trimming were deduced from the DNA. This sample comprises about 120,000 clones, 65% to 80% of them detected only once. Of the sample, around 3.5% is held by the ten largest clones.

The V and J genes are TRBV5-1 and TRBJ2-2; 12 central nucleotides agree with TRBD2. The receptor was derived from a human donor in good health. Sequencing input: PBMCs. The encoded CDR3 is CASSRLAGAAGELFF. DNA sequence: TGCGCCAGCAGCCGACTAGCGGGAGCCGCCGGGGAGCTGTTTTTT.